This T cell receptor (beta chain) comes out of a study of patients and donors after allogeneic stem cell transplantation. TCRdb ran MiXCR on the RT-PCR reads and lists one entry per CDR3 protein. Of approximately 8,000 distinct CDR3 sequences in the sample, more than 9% were seen once. This clonotype appeared many times. Per germline, CDR1 DFQATT and CDR2 SNEGSKA (reference sequence). Trimming took 5 bases from V and 2 from J; bases not matched to a gene: 7. The CDR3 sequence is 15 residues long. The chain has TRBV20-1 and TRBJ2-5; 11 positions agree with TRBD2. Sequencing input: blood, either unsorted or a sorted T cell fraction (not recorded which). This TCR was recovered from a human donor who was either an allogeneic HSCT recipient or a stem cell or donor lymphocyte infusion donor (not recorded which). It is not recorded whose cells these are; they may come from a transplant donor. CDR3 DNA: TGCAGTGCTGGTGGGACTAGCGGTTTACAAGAGACCCAGTACTTC. Protein: CSAGGTSGLQETQYF.